The 22 T cell receptor beta chains listed next were all sequenced from one sample in a study of OX40 agonist ivuxolimab in advanced cancers. Repertoires were generated with immunoSEQ multiplex PCR, while TCRdb's copy carries only in-frame clones and drops some. The sample contains tens of thousands of clones, 88% of which appear only once. The sequencing used CD4+ or CD8+ T cells sorted from blood, collected in a trial of the OX40 agonist ivuxolimab. The origin of the receptors is an adult with an advanced solid tumor such as melanoma, head and neck, liver or kidney cancer.

V gene TRBV10-3 combines with J gene TRBJ1-1; 7 bases fit TRBD1. CDR1 is ENHRY, CDR2 SYGVKD, per germline. V shed 5 bases and J 2 bases; nucleotides not matched to a gene: 2. This CDR3 is built from 13 residues. The CDR3 sequence is CAISTGVNTEAFF. The CDR3 DNA is TGTGCCATCAGTACAGGGGTTAACACTGAAGCTTTCTTT.

The V and J genes are TRBV5-1 and TRBJ2-1; TRBD1 matches 7 bases. Germline loops: CDR1 SGHRS, CDR2 YFSETQ. This CDR3 contains 15 residues. V lost 1 base and J lost 4; bases outside the gene matches: 5. The CDR3 DNA reads as TGCGCCAGCAGCTTGCAAGGGACAGAGTACAATGAGCAGTTCTTC. Amino acids: CASSLQGTEYNEQFF. Variable domain in full (rest from reference TRBV5-1 and TRBJ2-1): KAGVTQTPRYLIKTRGQQVTLSCSPISGHRSVSWYQQTPGQGLQFLFEYFSETQRNKGNFPGRFSGRQFSNSRSEMNVSTLELGDSALYLCASSLQGTEYNEQFFGPGTRLTVL.

V and J are TRBV2 and TRBJ2-7; the D is unclear. Germline CDR1 is SNHLY and CDR2 is FYNNEI. The V end lost 5 bases, the J end lost 3 bases, and 5 bases lay between the germline ends. This CDR3 has 11 residues. The CDR3 spells CASSPSYEQYF. The CDR3 nucleotides read TGTGCCAGCAGTCCAAGCTACGAGCAGTACTTC.

The V and J genes are TRBV5-1 and TRBJ1-4, with TRBD1 as a possible D gene (6 bases). Trimming took off 5 bases at V and 2 bases at J, with 13 bases between the two ends. CDR1 SGHRS and CDR2 YFSETQ come from the germline V gene. The CDR3 runs to 15 residues. CDR3 bases: TGCGCCAGCAGATCCTTCGGACAGACTAATGAAAAACTGTTTTTT. This sequence encodes CASRSFGQTNEKLFF.

This CDR3 reads CASSVDWDQPQHF. For the CDR3, the DNA is TGTGCCAGCAGCGTAGATTGGGATCAGCCCCAGCATTTT. This sequence joins TRBV9 and TRBJ1-5, with D unresolved. CDR3 size: 13 residues. From germline, CDR1 is SGDLS and CDR2 YYNGEE. Trimming removed 0 bases from V and 5 bases from J, with 6 bases in between.

V and J are TRBV7-9 and TRBJ1-4; D unresolved. V lost 5 bases to trimming and J lost 1 base, with 8 bases between them. The CDR3 consists of 14 residues. Per germline, CDR1 SEHNR and CDR2 FQNEAQ (reference sequence). The CDR3 is CASSPGGTNEKLFF. As DNA, the CDR3 is TGTGCCAGCAGCCCGGGTGGAACTAATGAAAAACTGTTTTTT.

The table lists this clone with a few counts. The chain couples TRBV6-1 to TRBJ2-7; TRBD1 matches at 7 bases. CDR1 MNHNS and CDR2 SASEGT come from the germline V gene. After removal of 8 bases from V and 7 bases from J, the junction contained 11 bases not matched to a gene. There are 13 residues in the CDR3. In DNA form, the CDR3 reads TGTGCCAGCCGGGACAGACCCAAGAGGGAGCAGTACTTC. Encoded protein: CASRDRPKREQYF.

The chain recombines TRBV20-1 with TRBJ2-7; D possibly corresponds to TRBD1 (7 bases). The CDR3 length is 11 residues. Germline CDR1 reads DFQATT; CDR2 reads SNEGSKA (reference sequence). V lost 8 bases and J 13 bases, leaving 21 bases between the germline ends. As DNA, the CDR3 is TGCAGTCATCAGGAGGGGGACAGAAAATACTTC. It encodes CSHQEGDRKYF.

The V and J genes are TRBV7-3 and TRBJ1-1; the D gene is possibly TRBD1 (6 bases). CDR1 is SGHTA and CDR2 is FQGTGA in the germline V gene. CDR3 length equals 15 residues. Trimming removed 5 bases from V and 0 bases from J, with 13 bases in between. CDR3 nucleotides: TGTGCCAGCAGCGTCGGGACACCCATGAACACTGAAGCTTTCTTT. Translation: CASSVGTPMNTEAFF.

CDR3 sequence: CASGVWGGWKFF. In nucleotides, the CDR3 is TGTGCCAGCGGGGTTTGGGGGGGATGGAAGTTCTTC. This chain links TRBV28 with TRBJ2-1; TRBD2 matches at 7 bases. This CDR3 spans 12 amino acids. The V and J ends lost 8 bases and 14 bases, in that order; junction bases with no gene match: 12. The germline V gene encodes CDR1 MDHEN and CDR2 SYDVKM.

The V and J genes are TRBV6-5 and TRBJ2-1; tentative D call: TRBD2 (7 bases). The V gene's germline CDR1 is MNHEY and CDR2 SVGAGI. The CDR3 length is 15 residues. Trimming pared 3 bases from V and 8 bases from J, leaving 17 bases between. CDR3 DNA: TGTGCCAGCAGTTATCGAGTGGGGGGGCCGGATGAGCAGTTCTTC. Encoded protein: CASSYRVGGPDEQFF.

CDR3 loop: CASSPPGLSYEQYF. Written as DNA, the CDR3 is TGTGCCAGCAGCCCCCCCGGTCTCTCCTACGAGCAGTACTTC. The V call is TRBV28, the J call TRBJ2-7, with D hard to call. Germline CDR1 is MDHEN and CDR2 is SYDVKM. The CDR3 has 14 amino acids. V lost 6 bases to trimming and J lost 0 bases, with 12 bases between them.

The chain couples TRBV27 to TRBJ1-1, with TRBD1 identical over 7 bases. After removal of 4 bases from V and 4 bases from J, the junction contained 6 bases not matched to a gene. Germline CDR1 MNHEY, CDR2 SMNVEV (reference sequence). The CDR3 has 14 amino acids. The CDR3: CASSSRGPGTEAFF. The CDR3 DNA reads as TGTGCCAGCAGTTCGAGGGGGCCCGGCACTGAAGCTTTCTTT.

V gene TRBV2 combines with J gene TRBJ2-4; 9 bases are a match to TRBD1. J gave up 0 bases and V 8 bases, and 20 bases lay outside the gene matches. CDR3 length: 20 amino acids. Germline V lookup: CDR1 SNHLY, CDR2 FYNNEI. CDR3: CASSFKAGTGPGVAKNIQYF. The CDR3 nucleotides read TGTGCCAGCTCTTTCAAAGCGGGGACAGGGCCTGGGGTAGCCAAAAACATTCAGTACTTC.

J is TRBJ2-2 and V is TRBV5-4, with D perhaps TRBD1 or TRBD2 (6 bases each). V lost 9 bases and J 3 bases, leaving 18 bases between the germline ends. The CDR3 has 15 amino acids. Germline V gene data show CDR1 as SGHNT and CDR2 as YYREEE (reference sequence). The CDR3 region has the DNA TGTGCCATACTAGTGGCAGGGGAGGACACCGGGGAGCTGTTTTTT. Its protein is CAILVAGEDTGELFF.

The chain recombines TRBV19 with TRBJ1-3; D is perhaps TRBD1 (5 bases). The CDR3 is made up of 13 amino acids. Germline-derived CDR1 and CDR2 are LNHDA and SQIVND (reference sequence). V was clipped by 6 bases and J by 9 bases, with 15 bases between them. The CDR3 is CASREGVAGTIYF. CDR3 bases: TGTGCCAGTAGGGAAGGGGTTGCCGGCACCATATATTTT.

With regard to this clone: A read error is likely, as this CDR3 ends without the conserved phenylalanine or tryptophan. This chain connects TRBV6-1 to TRBJ1-6, with D possibly TRBD1 on 5 matching bases. Germline values: CDR1 MNHNS, CDR2 SASEGT. V was shortened by 11 bases and J by 9 bases, with 17 bases between the two germline ends. The CDR3 is made up of 13 amino acids. This CDR3 is CAGGGTTVSPLHL. The DNA for the CDR3 is TGTGCCGGGGGGGGTACAACGGTTTCACCCCTCCACCTT.

This clone has only a few counts. The chain uses TRBV15 and TRBJ1-6, with 8 positions matching TRBD1. Unmatched junction bases numbered 5, after V lost 0 bases and J lost 7 bases. Germline V gives CDR1 LNHNV, CDR2 YYDKDF (reference sequence). The CDR3 contains 16 residues. As DNA, the CDR3 is TGTGCCACCAGCAGAGATATTACAGGGGGGAATTCACCCCTCCACTTT. Its protein is CATSRDITGGNSPLHF.

Comments on this clone: Sequence at one end of the junction differs from germline and may be a read error. This chain links TRBV29-1 with TRBJ2-2; 7 bases align to TRBD1. The germline V gene has CDR1 SQVTM and CDR2 ANQGSEA. The CDR3 covers 15 residues. CDR3 nucleotide sequence: TGCAGCGTCACCGGACAGGAATGCGAACACCGGGGAGCTGTTTTT. Encoded protein: CSVTGQECEHRGAVF.

The chain uses TRBV15 and TRBJ2-1, with D tentatively TRBD2 (6 bases). V lost 5 bases, J lost 4 bases, and 12 bases lay in between. Germline CDR1 reads LNHNV; CDR2 reads YYDKDF (reference sequence). The CDR3 is 14 residues long. The CDR3 sequence: CATSGGPSYNEQFF. In DNA, the CDR3 is TGTGCCACCAGCGGAGGGCCATCATACAATGAGCAGTTCTTC.

Concerning this clone: An end of the junction does not agree with germline; a read error may underlie this. This sequence joins TRBV5-1 and TRBJ1-2, with a tentative D call TRBD1 (6 bases). Germline CDR1 reads SGHRS; CDR2 reads YFSETQ. This CDR3 region has 15 residues. The CDR3 protein is CASSLAGARNYDYTF. The CDR3 region has the DNA TGCGCCAGCAGCTTGGCAGGGGCCAGGAACTATGACTACACCTTC.

The chain joins TRBV25-1 to TRBJ2-5, with D maybe TRBD2 (6 bases). V lost 3 bases and J lost 4, with 15 bases in between. In germline, CDR1 is MGHDK, CDR2 SYGVNS. The CDR3 length is 15 residues. The chain's CDR3 is CASSDGRPSVETQYF. The CDR3 DNA is TGTGCCAGCAGTGACGGGAGACCTAGCGTAGAGACCCAGTACTTC.